The rows below give T cell receptor beta chains drawn from one sample of a study of CD8 T cells in Susac syndrome. TCRdb passed the immunoSEQ multiplex PCR reads through MiXCR, listing each CDR3 protein once. The sample contains under 200,000 distinct CDR3 sequences, about 91% of which appear only once. Sequencing was done on a sample of CD4+ T cells from PBMCs. These TCRs come from a human donor with Susac syndrome. Each CDR3 is given with its conserved first and last residue. The D gene is left open where the match is weak. Clone size is not always given. Where it is, it says once, few, many or a class for expanded clones.

j_call v_call clone_size cdr3_length d_call cdr3_nt cdr3_aa
TRBJ1-1 TRBV10-3 . 14 TRBD1 TGTGCCATCAGTAGAGGGACAGGCAACACTGAAGCTTTCTTT CAISRGTGNTEAFF
TRBJ2-7 TRBV28 . 15 TRBD2 TGTGCCAGCAGTTTACCCTCAGGACTAGCGGGAGAGCAGTACTTC CASSLPSGLAGEQYF
TRBJ2-5 TRBV27 . 12 . TGTGCCAGCAGTGGACCCCAGGAGACCCAGTACTTC CASSGPQETQYF
TRBJ1-3 TRBV20-1 once 13 . TGCAGTGCCGGGGGCCACTCTGGAAACACCATATATTTT CSAGGHSGNTIYF
TRBJ2-7 TRBV5-1 . 12 . TGCGCCAGCAGCAGAATGGGGTCCGAGCAGTACTTC CASSRMGSEQYF
TRBJ2-1 TRBV5-1 . 16 TRBD2 TGCGCCAGCACCCTAGCGGGGGGCCAGACCTACAATGAGCAGTTCTTC CASTLAGGQTYNEQFF
TRBJ1-5 TRBV19 . 14 . TGTGCCAGTAGCCCAACCGTGGGCAATCAGCCCCAGCATTTT CASSPTVGNQPQHF
TRBJ2-1 TRBV5-1 . 11 . TGCGCCAGCAGCCAGGAGGACATACAGTTCTTC CASSQEDIQFF
TRBJ2-2 TRBV11-2 . 14 . TGTGCCAGCAGCGTAGGACACGACACCGGGGAGCTGTTTTTT CASSVGHDTGELFF
TRBJ2-7 TRBV5-1 . 16 TRBD1 TGCGCCAGCAGCCGAACTGGGACAGGGGTTCACTACGAGCAGTACTTC CASSRTGTGVHYEQYF
TRBJ2-4 TRBV5-1 . 16 TRBD2 TGCGCCAGCAGGGGCACTAGCGGGAGACGAGACGGCATTCAGTACTTC CASRGTSGRRDGIQYF
TRBJ2-7 TRBV13 . 17 TRBD2 TGTGCCAGCAGCTTAGTCTCGGTAGCGGGAGGGCCGGAAGAGCAGTACTTC CASSLVSVAGGPEEQYF
TRBJ2-1 TRBV15 . 13 . TGTGCCACCAGCAGAGGCTCCCCGAATGAGCAGTTCTTC CATSRGSPNEQFF
TRBJ2-1 TRBV29-1 . 13 TRBD1 TGCAGCGTTGATAAGACAGGGAAAGGGGTGCAGTTCTTC CSVDKTGKGVQFF
TRBJ1-2 TRBV29-1 . 13 . TGCAGCGTTGAAGTCCCCTATAACTATGGCTACACCTTC CSVEVPYNYGYTF
TRBJ2-3 TRBV2 . 12 . TGTGCCAGCAGTGCGGACCAGTCTAGGCAGTATTTT CASSADQSRQYF
TRBJ1-5 TRBV19 . 15 TRBD1 TGTGCCAGTAGTATAGAATCGACAGGGTCCCAGCCCCAGCATTTT CASSIESTGSQPQHF
TRBJ2-5 TRBV4-1 . 15 . TGCGCCAGCAGCCAAGATACCGCTAGCCGGGAGACCCAGTACTTC CASSQDTASRETQYF
TRBJ1-1 TRBV19 . 16 TRBD1 TGTGCCAGTAGTATCCGATGGAGGGGGCGTAGAACTGAAGCTTTCTTT CASSIRWRGRRTEAFF
TRBJ2-7 TRBV18 . 14 TRBD1 TGTGCCAGCTCACCATCACAGGGGGCCTACGAGCAGTACTTC CASSPSQGAYEQYF
TRBJ2-3 TRBV18 . 17 TRBD2 TGTGCCAGCTCGGGAAGACTAGCGGGGGCCCCCACAGATACGCAGTATTTT CASSGRLAGAPTDTQYF
TRBJ1-2 TRBV11-2 . 13 . TGTGCCAGCAGCTCAAGTGGGGTTTATGGCTACACCTTC CASSSSGVYGYTF
TRBJ2-1 TRBV11-3 . 19 . TGTGCCAGCAGCTCGGAGGGGGGCGGTAACGCTAGCTCCTACAATGAGCAGTTCTTC CASSSEGGGNASSYNEQFF